This T cell receptor (beta chain) was sequenced for a study of cytomegalovirus exposure and HLA in healthy donors. Germline CDR1 and CDR2: SGHAT and FQNNGV. J was trimmed by 4 bases and V by 1 base; bases with no gene match: 3. The CDR3 extends over 15 amino acids. Study results and caveats: Researchers reported from a later analysis that most CMV-associated TCR beta chains appeared HLA-restricted.

Concerning this clone: What it recognizes is unknown.

Researchers ran the PCR with 60 Vbeta and 13 Jbeta primers. Authors' analysis steps: In a later analysis, the count reached 76 million or so unique TCR beta chains, with around 10 million shared. TCRdb's table, derived via immunoSEQ multiplex PCR, lists solely in-frame clones and lacks some. V, J and clone size reflect that table, while D and trimming were determined from the DNA. There are 100,000 to 150,000 clones in the sample; roughly 80% occur only once, and roughly 1.1% lies in the top ten. The receptor's source is a boy between 10 and 17 years old in good health and CMV-seronegative. The gene calls are TRBV11-2 and TRBJ2-7; TRBD2 matches at 11 bases. The specimen was PBMCs. CDR3 residues: CASSLVAGGMYEQYF. The CDR3 coding sequence is TGTGCCAGCAGCTTAGTAGCGGGAGGGATGTACGAGCAGTACTTC.